These T cell receptor beta chains were read from a single sample in a study of glioma-infiltrating T cells after dendritic cell vaccination. Data came from immunoSEQ multiplex PCR; TCRdb stores just in-frame clones and leaves some out. The table shows about 82,000 clones, with around 90% occurring only once. This material consisted of blood, taken before dendritic cell vaccination. These receptor sequences come from a human donor with glioblastoma. CDR3s include the opening cysteine and the closing phenylalanine or tryptophan. A D gene is named only where the DNA matches it firmly. Clone size is stated in some rows and not others, as once, few, many or a class when expanded.

TRBJ2-2,.,.,TRBV5-5,CASSQQNTGELFF,TGTGCCAGCAGCCAACAGAACACCGGGGAGCTGTTTTTT
TRBJ2-1,TRBD2,.,TRBV5-1,CASRSTSGPDNEQFF,TGCGCCAGCAGGTCAACTAGCGGTCCTGACAATGAGCAGTTCTTC
TRBJ2-7,TRBD2,.,TRBV11-3,CASSLSGRDSNEQYF,TGTGCCAGCAGCCTAAGCGGGAGGGACTCCAACGAGCAGTACTTC
TRBJ1-1,TRBD1,.,TRBV7-3,CASSGTGGLRTEAFF,TGTGCCAGTTCCGGGACAGGGGGCCTGAGAACTGAAGCTTTCTTT
TRBJ2-1,TRBD2,.,TRBV4-2,CASSPRGSSYNEQFF,TGTGCCAGCAGCCCGCGGGGGAGCTCCTACAATGAGCAGTTCTTC
TRBJ2-7,TRBD1,.,TRBV7-2,CASSLGTGPYEQYF,TGTGCCAGCAGCTTAGGGACAGGGCCCTACGAGCAGTACTTC
TRBJ1-4,.,.,TRBV2,CASSMERNEKLFF,TGTGCCAGCAGTATGGAGCGTAATGAAAAACTGTTTTTT
TRBJ2-5,TRBD1,.,TRBV5-4,CASRTQGGETQYF,TGTGCCAGCAGGACACAGGGGGGAGAGACCCAGTACTTC
TRBJ1-2,.,.,TRBV4-2,CASSQVEGAYTF,TGTGCCAGCAGCCAAGTCGAGGGTGCCTACACCTTC
TRBJ1-1,TRBD1,.,TRBV19,CASSTGQGLPEAFF,TGTGCCAGTAGTACCGGACAGGGTCTTCCTGAAGCTTTCTTT
TRBJ1-5,.,.,TRBV2,CASSEQGLGQPQHF,TGTGCCAGCAGTGAACAGGGCCTAGGGCAGCCCCAGCATTTT
TRBJ2-1,TRBD2,.,TRBV7-2,CASSLVSLAGTPYNEQFF,TGTGCCAGCAGCTTAGTTAGCCTAGCGGGGACCCCCTACAATGAGCAGTTCTTC
TRBJ1-4,TRBD1,.,TRBV18,CASSPAGQGGEKLFF,TGTGCCAGCTCACCAGCGGGACAGGGTGGTGAAAAACTGTTTTTT
TRBJ1-4,TRBD1,.,TRBV6-6,CASGRSGGNEKLFF,TGTGCCAGCGGGAGGTCAGGGGGTAATGAAAAACTGTTTTTT
TRBJ2-3,TRBD1,.,TRBV9,CASSVSLIGTGTDTQYF,TGTGCCAGCAGCGTAAGCCTGATAGGGACAGGCACAGATACGCAGTATTTT
TRBJ2-3,TRBD2,.,TRBV19,CASSIVGTSGRGARADTQYF,TGTGCCAGTAGTATAGTTGGGACTAGCGGGAGGGGGGCAAGGGCAGATACGCAGTATTTT
TRBJ2-7,.,.,TRBV9,CASSQLGGSGIGEQYF,TGTGCCAGCAGCCAACTTGGGGGGTCGGGGATCGGCGAGCAGTACTTC
TRBJ1-1,.,once,TRBV5-1,CASSLAGMRTEAFF,TGCGCCAGCAGCTTGGCGGGGATGAGGACTGAAGCTTTCTTT
TRBJ2-7,.,few,TRBV14,CASSQDRPGNPYEQYF,TGTGCCAGCAGCCAAGATCGTCCAGGGAACCCCTACGAGCAGTACTTC
TRBJ2-2,TRBD1,.,TRBV6-1,CASSTGTGRTGELFF,TGTGCCAGCAGTACCGGGACAGGGCGCACCGGGGAGCTGTTTTTT
TRBJ1-4,.,.,TRBV2,CASSGSSEKLFF,TGTGCCAGCAGTGGGTCGAGTGAAAAACTGTTTTTT
TRBJ1-1,.,once,TRBV5-1,CASSFRGGQIYTEAFF,TGCGCCAGCAGCTTCCGGGGGGGGCAAATTTACACTGAAGCTTTCTTT
TRBJ2-1,.,.,TRBV29-1,CSVERESVYNEQFF,TGCAGCGTTGAACGGGAGTCGGTCTACAATGAGCAGTTCTTC
TRBJ1-3,.,.,TRBV2,CASSAGGVYTIYF,TGTGCCAGCAGTGCTGGAGGGGTGTACACCATATATTTT
TRBJ2-1,.,.,TRBV11-2,CASSLRRTEPNEQFF,TGTGCCAGCAGCTTACGTAGGACAGAGCCTAATGAGCAGTTCTTC
TRBJ1-1,.,.,TRBV6-6,CASSYGPNTEAFF,TGTGCCAGCAGTTACGGGCCTAACACTGAAGCTTTCTTT
TRBJ2-7,TRBD1,.,TRBV7-8,CASSLEQGISYEQYF,TGTGCCAGCAGCTTAGAACAGGGGATCTCCTACGAGCAGTACTTC
TRBJ1-1,TRBD1,.,TRBV11-2,CASSFRGVGRTEAFF,TGTGCCAGCAGCTTCAGGGGGGTAGGTCGCACTGAAGCTTTCTTT
TRBJ1-5,.,.,TRBV27,CASSLASQAPIAPQHF,TGTGCCAGCAGTTTAGCATCACAGGCCCCAATTGCGCCCCAGCATTTT
TRBJ2-2,.,.,TRBV5-1,CASSLGTNTGELFF,TGCGCCAGCAGCTTGGGTACGAACACCGGGGAGCTGTTTTTT
TRBJ2-3,TRBD2,few,TRBV19,CASTTSGLRTDTQYF,TGTGCCAGTACAACATCGGGACTACGGACAGATACGCAGTATTTT
TRBJ1-4,.,.,TRBV9,CASSVAGGSLEKLFF,TGTGCCAGCAGCGTAGCTGGCGGCAGTCTAGAAAAACTGTTTTTT
TRBJ1-1,TRBD1,.,TRBV19,CASSSRTGSNTEAFF,TGTGCCAGTAGTTCCCGGACAGGGAGTAACACTGAAGCTTTCTTT
TRBJ2-7,TRBD1,.,TRBV7-9,CASSPRDRTYEQYF,TGTGCCAGCAGCCCCCGGGACAGGACCTACGAGCAGTACTTC
TRBJ1-2,TRBD1,.,TRBV18,CASSPGTGGIYGYTF,TGTGCCAGCTCACCAGGGACAGGGGGTATCTATGGCTACACCTTC
TRBJ2-7,.,.,TRBV5-1,CASSLGHGSYEQYF,TGCGCCAGCAGCTTGGGACACGGATCCTACGAGCAGTACTTC
TRBJ1-6,TRBD1,.,TRBV4-2,CASSHRDRDDSPLHF,TGTGCCAGCAGCCACAGAGACAGGGATGATTCACCCCTCCACTTT
TRBJ1-2,TRBD1,.,TRBV13,CASSRGLQGAYGYTF,TGTGCCAGCAGCCGGGGGTTGCAGGGGGCCTATGGCTACACCTTC
TRBJ2-3,TRBD2,.,TRBV11-2,CASSLGGGGANTQYF,TGTGCCAGCAGCTTAGGGGGCGGGGGGGCCAATACGCAGTATTTT
TRBJ1-1,TRBD1,.,TRBV6-5,CASKSGGGPGTEAFF,TGTGCCAGCAAGTCAGGGGGCGGGCCGGGCACTGAAGCTTTCTTT